These 9 T cell receptor beta chains share one sample of origin, sequenced in a study of blood T cell repertoires in COVID-19. The assay was immunoSEQ multiplex PCR, and TCRdb's table has in-frame clones only and misses some. This table holds 250,000 to 300,000 clones, 90% found once. Source material: peripheral blood. Receptors originate from a woman aged 55-69 years with COVID-19, enrolled during active disease.

Concerning this clone itself: The identical CDR3 is also encoded by other nucleotide sequences in the sample. CDR3 nucleotides: TGCGCCAGCAGCTTGGATTCAGGCTCTGGAAACACCATATATTTT. This gives the protein CASSLDSGSGNTIYF. The J gene is TRBJ1-3, the V gene TRBV5-1; no definite D call. This CDR3 is 15 amino acids long. The V end was cut by 0 bases, the J end by 0 bases, with 7 bases between. Per germline, CDR1 SGHRS and CDR2 YFSETQ.

This clone showed up just a few times. This rearrangement joins TRBV7-9 to TRBJ1-1; 9 bases are a match to TRBD1. CDR3 length: 16 amino acids. CDR1 is SEHNR, CDR2 FQNEAQ, per germline (reference sequence). Trimming removed 5 bases from V and 6 bases from J; junction bases left unmatched: 13. CDR3 sequence reads: CASSPADLQGAAEAFF. The DNA of the CDR3 is TGTGCCAGCAGCCCCGCCGACTTACAGGGGGCCGCTGAAGCTTTCTTT.

V and J are TRBV6-5 and TRBJ1-2, with a tentative D call TRBD1 (6 bases). Trimming took 5 bases from V and 2 from J, leaving 9 bases between them. The germline gives CDR1 MNHEY, CDR2 SVGAGI. CDR3 size: 13 residues. The CDR3 nucleotides are TGTGCCAGCAGTCGAGACAGGAACTATGGCTACACCTTC. Amino acids: CASSRDRNYGYTF.

This chain uses TRBV28 with TRBJ1-1; D unresolved. The germline gives CDR1 MDHEN, CDR2 SYDVKM. This CDR3 contains 15 residues. The V end lost 4 bases, the J end lost 0 bases, and 12 bases lay between the germline ends. Here the CDR3 DNA reads TGTGCCAGCAGTTCTCGGACTTCTGTGAACACTGAAGCTTTCTTT. Encoded protein: CASSSRTSVNTEAFF.

This chain uses TRBV7-3 with TRBJ1-1; D is unclear. Germline CDR1 SGHTA, CDR2 FQGTGA. The CDR3 has 13 residues. Trimming removed 1 base at V and 8 bases at J, with 11 bases between. The CDR3 DNA follows: TGTGCCAGCAGCTTAATCCCAGAATCGGAAGCTTTCTTT. This translates into CASSLIPESEAFF.

This chain connects TRBV7-9 to TRBJ1-1, with D uncertain. The CDR3 extends over 13 amino acids. Germline V gives CDR1 SEHNR, CDR2 FQNEAQ (reference sequence). Trimming removed 5 bases at V and 1 base at J, with 8 bases between. The DNA of the CDR3 is TGTGCCAGCAGCGGAGCGGCGAACACTGAAGCTTTCTTT. Translated: CASSGAANTEAFF.

The genes are TRBV10-3 and TRBJ2-1, with D perhaps TRBD2 (5 bases). Germline V gene sequence: CDR1 ENHRY, CDR2 SYGVKD. Trimming took 3 bases from V and 7 from J, leaving 7 bases between them. This CDR3 region has 12 residues. CDR3 protein: CAISERGNEQFF. CDR3 bases: TGTGCCATCAGTGAACGAGGGAATGAGCAGTTCTTC.

This clone occurred once. This chain joins TRBV11-3 and TRBJ1-1; 8 bases fit TRBD1. V shed 5 bases and J 6 bases; nucleotides not matched to a gene: 8. Germline V gives CDR1 SGHNT, CDR2 YENEEA. This CDR3 region has 14 residues. The CDR3 is CASSPQGAFSEAFF. DNA for the CDR3: TGTGCCAGCAGCCCGCAGGGGGCTTTTTCTGAAGCTTTCTTT.

The V call is TRBV5-1, the J call TRBJ1-1; tentative D call: TRBD1 (6 bases). Germline V gene data show CDR1 as SGHRS and CDR2 as YFSETQ. The V gene lost 3 bases and the J gene lost 1 base, with 16 bases spanning the gap. CDR3 length equals 16 residues. The DNA for the CDR3 is TGCGCCAGCAGCTATCACAGGGTGGGTGGGAACACTGAAGCTTTCTTT. Its translation: CASSYHRVGGNTEAFF.